Below are 23 T cell receptor beta chains sequenced from a single sample in a study of blood T cell repertoires in COVID-19. Generated by immunoSEQ multiplex PCR, the TCRdb table keeps only in-frame clones and is missing some. This table has over 110,000 clones, approximately 79% appearing once. Sequencing was carried out using peripheral blood. The receptors derive from a man aged 55-75 years with acute or convalescent COVID-19.

This sequence joins TRBV4-1 and TRBJ1-6; the D is unclear. This CDR3 is 14 amino acids long. Germline V gives CDR1 MGHRA, CDR2 YSYEKL. The V end was cut by 4 bases, the J end by 7 bases, with 11 bases between. DNA for the CDR3: TGCGCCAGCAGCCGCGACTTCGGGAATTCACCCCTCCACTTT. This gives the protein CASSRDFGNSPLHF.

J is TRBJ2-1 and V is TRBV7-2; TRBD2 matches 11 bases. CDR3 length equals 15 residues. The junction had 0 bases not matched to a gene; V was cut back by 1 base and J by 4 bases. Germline V gene sequence: CDR1 SGHTA, CDR2 FQGNSA. Here the CDR3 reads CASSLVAGGYNEQFF. CDR3 nucleotides: TGTGCCAGCAGCTTAGTAGCGGGGGGGTACAATGAGCAGTTCTTC.

The genes are TRBV19 and TRBJ1-5; D call uncertain. V gave up 7 bases and J gave up 5 bases, with 21 bases separating them. Germline assignment: CDR1 LNHDA and CDR2 SQIVND (reference sequence). The CDR3 is 16 amino acids. CDR3 nucleotides: TGTGCCAGTAACGCCCAATCGGAGGGAGTCGATCAGCCCCAGCATTTT. This sequence encodes CASNAQSEGVDQPQHF.

The CDR3 coding sequence is TGTGCCATCGGTCCAGGGCTGGAAGACTACGAGCAGTACTTC. This sequence encodes CAIGPGLEDYEQYF. The chain uses TRBV10-3 and TRBJ2-7; D perhaps matches TRBD1 (5 bases). Per germline, CDR1 ENHRY and CDR2 SYGVKD. CDR3 size: 14 residues. The germline V and J ends were trimmed by 8 bases and 3 bases, with 17 bases remaining between them.

The V call is TRBV7-6, the J call TRBJ1-1; the match to TRBD1 covers 7 bases. V lost 1 base, J lost 0 bases, and 8 bases stayed unmatched. Germline loops: CDR1 SGHVS, CDR2 FNYEAQ. There are 17 residues in the CDR3. CDR3 loop: CASSLDPQGTMNTEAFF. The DNA of the CDR3 is TGTGCCAGCAGCTTAGATCCACAGGGGACCATGAACACTGAAGCTTTCTTT.

The sample holds a few counts of this clone. V gene TRBV9 combines with J gene TRBJ2-1; TRBD2 aligns across 9 bases. The CDR3 sequence is 15 residues long. Germline V gene sequence: CDR1 SGDLS, CDR2 YYNGEE. V trimming: 1 base; J trimming: 7 bases; junction bases outside the gene matches: 6. The chain's CDR3 is CASSVLSGSLNEQFF. In DNA form, the CDR3 reads TGTGCCAGCAGCGTACTTAGCGGGAGTTTGAATGAGCAGTTCTTC.

This chain joins TRBV5-8 and TRBJ2-1; 12 bases line up with TRBD2. Germline values: CDR1 SGHTS, CDR2 YDEGEE. V dropped 4 bases and J dropped 6; count of bases not matched to a gene: 5. The CDR3 contains 15 residues. The CDR3 DNA reads as TGTGCCAGCAGCCTCCTAGCGGGAGGGTTCAATGAGCAGTTCTTC. It codes for CASSLLAGGFNEQFF.

This rearrangement joins TRBV27 to TRBJ2-7; D gene ambiguous. Per the germline V gene, CDR1 is MNHEY and CDR2 is SMNVEV (reference sequence). The CDR3 is made up of 16 amino acids. Deletions cut 5 bases from V and 2 bases from J, with 19 bases between. The CDR3 DNA reads TGTGCCAGCAGTCGCCAACCCCTGACGGAGACCTACGAGCAGTACTTC. Translating gives CASSRQPLTETYEQYF.

This chain uses TRBV6-6 with TRBJ1-6; 9 nucleotides match TRBD1. CDR3 size: 15 residues. Losses at the gene ends were 10 bases for V and 10 bases for J; bases not matched to a gene: 14. Germline V gene sequence: CDR1 MNHNY, CDR2 SVGAGI (reference sequence). CDR3 nucleotides: TGTGCCACTTCAAGAACAGGGGGCTTTGGATCACCCCTCCACTTT. Its protein is CATSRTGGFGSPLHF.

The V and J genes are TRBV4-3 and TRBJ1-4; the D gene is possibly TRBD1 (5 bases). The germline V and J ends were trimmed by 8 bases and 3 bases, with 13 bases remaining between them. Germline assignment: CDR1 LGHNA and CDR2 YSLEER. The CDR3 totals 14 residues. In DNA form, the CDR3 reads TGCGCCAGCCCCCTATGGGGGGCTAATGAAAAACTGTTTTTT. Protein: CASPLWGANEKLFF.

The gene calls are TRBV4-2 and TRBJ2-1; D call uncertain. The CDR3 has 17 amino acids. Germline lookup yields CDR1 LGHNA and CDR2 YNFKEQ. V dropped 3 bases and J dropped 8 bases, with 23 bases sitting between them. CDR3 coding DNA: TGTGCCAGCAGCCACCCCCGGCTAGACCAAACCCCCGATGAGCAGTTCTTC. Translated: CASSHPRLDQTPDEQFF.

The J gene is TRBJ2-7, the V gene TRBV6-6, with TRBD2 as a possible D gene (5 bases). Trimming shortened V by 6 bases and J by 5 bases, and 11 bases separated the two germline ends. This CDR3 has 12 residues. Germline CDR1 is MNHNY and CDR2 is SVGAGI (reference sequence). The CDR3 coding sequence is TGTGCCAGCAGATTCCTAGCTCACGAGCAGTACTTC. Amino acid sequence: CASRFLAHEQYF.

This clone was recorded once. V gene TRBV7-8 combines with J gene TRBJ1-1; D is unresolved. V was shortened by 2 bases and J by 1 base, with 8 bases between the two germline ends. Germline CDR1 SGHVS, CDR2 FQNEAQ. The CDR3 covers 14 residues. The CDR3 DNA sequence: TGTGCCAGCAGCTTAAACAGAAAGAACACTGAAGCTTTCTTT. Protein sequence: CASSLNRKNTEAFF.

The sample holds a few counts of this clone. The V and J genes are TRBV29-1 and TRBJ1-1, with D uncertain. Trimming took 3 bases from V and 1 from J, leaving 3 bases between them. The CDR3 covers 11 residues. Germline V lookup: CDR1 SQVTM, CDR2 ANQGSEA. The CDR3 sequence is CSVEANTEAFF. As DNA, the CDR3 is TGCAGCGTTGAGGCGAACACTGAAGCTTTCTTT.

This clone showed up just once. The chain has TRBV6-5 and TRBJ2-2; D unclear. This CDR3 contains 14 residues. Trimming cost V 7 bases and J 6 bases, with 15 bases left between them. Germline CDR1 is MNHEY and CDR2 is SVGAGI. The CDR3 nucleotides read TGTGCCAGCACCGCCGGGTCCCACCCCGGGGAGCTGTTTTTT. Encoded protein: CASTAGSHPGELFF.

CDR3: CASTRDSKNIQYF. In DNA form, the CDR3 reads TGTGCCAGCACAAGGGACAGCAAAAACATTCAGTACTTC. The genes are TRBV12-3 or TRBV12-4 and TRBJ2-4; 7 bases align to TRBD1. J gave up 3 bases and V 7 bases, and 3 bases lay outside the gene matches. The CDR3 covers 13 residues.

V gene TRBV7-8 combines with J gene TRBJ2-7, with TRBD1 matching over 7 bases. Trimming took 4 bases from V and 0 from J; bases not matched to a gene: 6. This CDR3 region has 15 residues. Germline loops: CDR1 SGHVS, CDR2 FQNEAQ. CDR3 in amino acids: CASSSTTGLSYEQYF. CDR3 nucleotides: TGTGCCAGCAGCTCTACGACAGGGCTCTCCTACGAGCAGTACTTC. The full variable domain, in which reference TRBV7-8 and TRBJ2-7 provide the parts outside the CDR3, is GAGVSQSPRYKVAKRGQDVALRCDPISGHVSLFWYQQALGQGPEFLTYFQNEAQLDKSGLPSDRFFAERPEGSVSTLKIQRTQQEDSAVYLCASSSTTGLSYEQYFGPGTRLTVT.

V usage is TRBV6-1 and J usage is TRBJ2-7; D is uncertain. The V gene's germline CDR1 is MNHNS and CDR2 SASEGT. V lost 2 bases to trimming and J lost 3 bases, with 14 bases between them. The CDR3 sequence is 15 residues long. CDR3 sequence: CASSESQAQVYEQYF. CDR3 DNA sequence: TGTGCCAGCAGTGAAAGCCAAGCCCAGGTCTACGAGCAGTACTTC.

The chain employs TRBV19 and TRBJ2-2, with 13 positions matching TRBD2. This CDR3 is built from 16 residues. V shed 7 bases, J shed 4 bases, and the junction held 6 bases outside the gene matches. Germline V lookup: CDR1 LNHDA, CDR2 SQIVND (reference sequence). This CDR3 is CASTTSGRAGTGELFF. CDR3 sequence (DNA): TGTGCCAGTACCACTAGCGGGAGGGCGGGCACCGGGGAGCTGTTTTTT.

The V and J genes are TRBV15 and TRBJ2-3; possibly TRBD2 for D (6 bases). CDR1 and CDR2 from the germline V gene are LNHNV and YYDKDF (reference sequence). Trimming cost V 0 bases and J 3 bases, with 7 bases left between them. This CDR3 spans 14 amino acids. The CDR3, as DNA: TGTGCCACCAGCAGAGACGGGAGTACAGATACGCAGTATTTT. Its translation: CATSRDGSTDTQYF.

This clone is classed as medium-sized. V gene TRBV15 combines with J gene TRBJ1-5; D gene unclear. Germline V lookup: CDR1 LNHNV, CDR2 YYDKDF (reference sequence). The CDR3 extends over 15 amino acids. With 0 bases removed from V and 3 bases from J, the gap between germline ends came to 9 bases. CDR3 DNA sequence: TGTGCCACCAGCAGAGATAGTGGAGTCAATCAGCCCCAGCATTTT. It specifies CATSRDSGVNQPQHF.

The genes are TRBV27 and TRBJ1-2, with 10 bases aligning to TRBD1. The CDR3 covers 17 residues. Trimming at V came to 5 bases and at J to 8 bases, leaving 17 bases not matched to a gene. The germline gives CDR1 MNHEY, CDR2 SMNVEV (reference sequence). The CDR3 loop reads CASSPIRGGTGARGYTF. The CDR3 DNA follows: TGTGCCAGCAGTCCAATCAGGGGGGGGACAGGGGCCCGCGGCTACACCTTC.

The V gene is TRBV5-6, the J gene TRBJ2-3; no firm D call. The CDR3 runs to 13 residues. Trimming took off 4 bases at V and 3 bases at J, with 9 bases between the two ends. CDR1 and CDR2 (germline): SGHDT, YYEEEE. CDR3 protein: CASSGRVTDTQYF. The CDR3 DNA follows: TGTGCCAGCAGCGGTCGGGTGACAGATACGCAGTATTTT.